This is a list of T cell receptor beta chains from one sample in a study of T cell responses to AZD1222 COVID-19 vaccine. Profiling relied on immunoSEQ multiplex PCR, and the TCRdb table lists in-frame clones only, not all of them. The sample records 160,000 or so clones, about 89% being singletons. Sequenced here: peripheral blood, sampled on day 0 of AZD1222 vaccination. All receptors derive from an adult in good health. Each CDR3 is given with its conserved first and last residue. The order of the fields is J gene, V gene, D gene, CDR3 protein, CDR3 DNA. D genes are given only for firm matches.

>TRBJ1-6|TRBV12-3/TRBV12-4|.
CASSLGYNSPLHF
TGTGCCAGCAGTTTGGGGTATAATTCACCCCTCCACTTT
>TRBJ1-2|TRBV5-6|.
CASSFRGAGNYGYTF
TGTGCCAGCAGCTTCCGGGGGGCTGGGAATTATGGCTACACCTTC
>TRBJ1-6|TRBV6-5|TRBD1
CASTGTGNSPLHF
TGTGCCAGCACGGGGACAGGTAATTCACCCCTCCACTTT
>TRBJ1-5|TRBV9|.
CASSPGPANQPQHF
TGTGCCAGCAGCCCCGGGCCCGCCAATCAGCCCCAGCATTTT
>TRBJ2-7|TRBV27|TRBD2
CASSRTSGYEQYF
TGTGCCAGCAGCCGGACTAGCGGTTACGAGCAGTACTTC
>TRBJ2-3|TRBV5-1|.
CASSFGVGGTDTQYF
TGCGCCAGCAGCTTCGGGGTCGGAGGGACAGATACGCAGTATTTT
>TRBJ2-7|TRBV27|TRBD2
CASRTSGINEQYF
TGTGCCAGCAGGACTAGCGGGATCAACGAGCAGTACTTC
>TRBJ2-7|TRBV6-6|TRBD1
CASSPTGTGEQYF
TGTGCCAGCAGTCCGACAGGGACAGGCGAGCAGTACTTC
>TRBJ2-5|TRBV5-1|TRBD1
CASSERTGGGETQYF
TGCGCCAGCAGCGAAAGGACAGGGGGCGGGGAGACCCAGTACTTC
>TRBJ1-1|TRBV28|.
CASSLLAPLSGTTEAFF
TGTGCCAGCAGTTTATTGGCCCCCCTATCAGGGACCACTGAAGCTTTCTTT